This paragraph reports one T cell receptor (beta chain). Its cognate antigen is unknown. This entry belongs to a study of T cell repertoires in cytomegalovirus infection. Study details: Signatures in public TCR beta sequences pointed to both CMV infection and matching HLA type.

This CDR3 has 16 residues. With 0 bases removed from V and 7 bases from J, the gap between germline ends came to 19 bases. Germline values: CDR1 MNHEY, CDR2 SVGAGI. Study-wide results and limits: The study found HLA-C-restricted CMV-specific TCR beta clonotypes dominating the ex vivo response. Cumulative public TCR beta family frequency identified CMV carriers with the relevant HLA.

TCRdb redid the calling of the reads with MiXCR, one entry per CDR3 protein. The table lists about 340,000 distinct CDR3 sequences, about 28% of them singletons. The specimen was cultured PBMCs, collected from culture after CMV antigen stimulation. This TCR derives from a human donor in good health (CMV status not recorded). Some clones in this sample may be carry-over from other donors' samples. The chain uses TRBV6-5 and TRBJ2-7; no reliable D call. The DNA for the CDR3 is TGTGCCAGCAGTTACTCTAGCAACCCTAACCAAGGGGAGCAGTACTTC. Protein sequence: CASSYSSNPNQGEQYF.